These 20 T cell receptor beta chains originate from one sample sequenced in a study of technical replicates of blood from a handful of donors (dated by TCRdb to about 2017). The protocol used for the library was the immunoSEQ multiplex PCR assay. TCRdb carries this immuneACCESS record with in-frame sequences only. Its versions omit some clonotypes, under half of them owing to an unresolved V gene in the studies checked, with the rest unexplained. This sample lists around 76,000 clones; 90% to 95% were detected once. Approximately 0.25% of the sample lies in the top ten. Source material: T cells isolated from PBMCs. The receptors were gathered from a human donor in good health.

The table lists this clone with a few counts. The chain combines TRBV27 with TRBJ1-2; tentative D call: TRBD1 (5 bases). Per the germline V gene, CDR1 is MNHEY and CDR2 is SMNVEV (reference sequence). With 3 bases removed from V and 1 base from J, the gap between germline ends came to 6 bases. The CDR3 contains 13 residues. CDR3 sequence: CASSFRGNYGYTF. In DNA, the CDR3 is TGTGCCAGCAGTTTTAGGGGTAACTATGGCTACACCTTC.

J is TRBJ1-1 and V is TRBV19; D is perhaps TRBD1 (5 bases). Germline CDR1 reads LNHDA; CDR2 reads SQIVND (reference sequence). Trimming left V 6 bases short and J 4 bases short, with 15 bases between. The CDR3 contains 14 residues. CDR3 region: CASRTATVSTEAFF. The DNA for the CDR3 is TGTGCCAGTAGAACTGCGACAGTATCCACTGAAGCTTTCTTT.

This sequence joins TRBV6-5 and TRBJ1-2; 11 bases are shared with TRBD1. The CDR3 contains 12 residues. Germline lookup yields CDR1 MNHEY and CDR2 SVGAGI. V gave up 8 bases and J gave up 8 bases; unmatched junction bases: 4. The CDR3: CASSRTGGGYTF. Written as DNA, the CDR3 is TGTGCCAGCTCCCGGACAGGGGGCGGCTACACCTTC.

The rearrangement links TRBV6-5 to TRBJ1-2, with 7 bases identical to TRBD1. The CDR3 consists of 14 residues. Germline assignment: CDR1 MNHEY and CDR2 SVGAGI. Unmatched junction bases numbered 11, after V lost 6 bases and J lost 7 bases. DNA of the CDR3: TGTGCCAGCAGCCCAAGGGGGCAGGGTGGTGGCTACACCTTC. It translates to CASSPRGQGGGYTF.

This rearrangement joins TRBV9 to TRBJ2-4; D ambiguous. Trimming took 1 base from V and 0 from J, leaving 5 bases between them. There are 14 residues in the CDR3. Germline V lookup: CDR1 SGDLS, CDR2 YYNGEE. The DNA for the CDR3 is TGTGCCAGCAGCGTATCCTTAGCCAAAAACATTCAGTACTTC. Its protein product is CASSVSLAKNIQYF.

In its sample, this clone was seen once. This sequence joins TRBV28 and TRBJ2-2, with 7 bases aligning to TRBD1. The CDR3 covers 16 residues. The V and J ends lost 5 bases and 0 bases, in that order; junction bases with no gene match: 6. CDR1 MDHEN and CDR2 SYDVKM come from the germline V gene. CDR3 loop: CASSIPGQTNTGELFF. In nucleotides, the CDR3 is TGTGCCAGCAGTATTCCGGGACAGACGAACACCGGGGAGCTGTTTTTT.

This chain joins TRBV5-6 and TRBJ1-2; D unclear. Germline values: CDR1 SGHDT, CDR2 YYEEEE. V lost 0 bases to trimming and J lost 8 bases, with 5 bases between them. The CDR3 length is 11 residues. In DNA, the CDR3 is TGTGCCAGCAGCTTGGGTGGCGGCTACACCTTC. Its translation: CASSLGGGYTF.

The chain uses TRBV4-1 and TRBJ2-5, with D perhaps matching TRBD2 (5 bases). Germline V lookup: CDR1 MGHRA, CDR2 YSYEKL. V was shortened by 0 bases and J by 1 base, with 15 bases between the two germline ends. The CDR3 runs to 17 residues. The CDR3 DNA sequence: TGCGCCAGCAGCCAAGATAGGGAGAGGCCCCCCCAAGAGACCCAGTACTTC. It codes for CASSQDRERPPQETQYF.

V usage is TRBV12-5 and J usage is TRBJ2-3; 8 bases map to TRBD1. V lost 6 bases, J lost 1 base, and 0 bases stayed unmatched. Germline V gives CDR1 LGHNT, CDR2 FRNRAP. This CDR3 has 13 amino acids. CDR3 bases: TGTGCTAGTGGGACAGGGGGCACAGATACGCAGTATTTT. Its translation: CASGTGGTDTQYF.

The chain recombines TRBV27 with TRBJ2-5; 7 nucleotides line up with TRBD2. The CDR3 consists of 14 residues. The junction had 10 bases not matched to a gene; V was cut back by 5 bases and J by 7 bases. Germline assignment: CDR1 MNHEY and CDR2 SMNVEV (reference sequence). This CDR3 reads CASSQSLAVGTQYF. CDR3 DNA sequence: TGTGCCAGCAGTCAGAGCCTAGCGGTGGGGACCCAGTACTTC.

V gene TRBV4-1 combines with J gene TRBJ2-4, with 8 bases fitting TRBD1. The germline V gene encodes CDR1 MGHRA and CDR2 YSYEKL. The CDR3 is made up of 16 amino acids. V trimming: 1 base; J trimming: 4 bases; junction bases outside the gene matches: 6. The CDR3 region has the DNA TGCGCCAGCAGCCAAGGAAGAGGACAGGGAAAAAACATTCAGTACTTC. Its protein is CASSQGRGQGKNIQYF.

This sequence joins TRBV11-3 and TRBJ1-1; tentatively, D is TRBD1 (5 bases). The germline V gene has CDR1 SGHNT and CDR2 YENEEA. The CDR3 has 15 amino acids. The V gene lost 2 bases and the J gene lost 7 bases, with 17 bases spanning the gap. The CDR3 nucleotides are TGTGCCAGCAGCTTAAGCTTCGGGGGGTTTGTTGAAGCTTTCTTT. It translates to CASSLSFGGFVEAFF.

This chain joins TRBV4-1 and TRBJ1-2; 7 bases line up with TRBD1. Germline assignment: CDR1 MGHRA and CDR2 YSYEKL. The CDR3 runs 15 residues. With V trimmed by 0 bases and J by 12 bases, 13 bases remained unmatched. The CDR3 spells CASSQEGTAKIINTF. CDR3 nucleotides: TGCGCCAGCAGCCAAGAGGGGACAGCCAAAATTATAAACACCTTC.

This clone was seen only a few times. CDR3 DNA: TGTGCCACACGGGCAGGGAGCAATCAGCCCCAGCATTTT. Protein sequence: CATRAGSNQPQHF. The chain links TRBV6-5 to TRBJ1-5; the D gene is possibly TRBD1 (5 bases). With 10 bases removed from V and 1 base from J, the gap between germline ends came to 11 bases. The germline V gene encodes CDR1 MNHEY and CDR2 SVGAGI. The length of the CDR3 is 13 residues.

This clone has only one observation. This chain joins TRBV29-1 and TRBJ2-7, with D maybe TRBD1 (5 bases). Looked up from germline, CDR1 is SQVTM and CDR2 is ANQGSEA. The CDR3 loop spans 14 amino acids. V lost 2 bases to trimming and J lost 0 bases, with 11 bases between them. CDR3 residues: CSVEYPGNSYEQYF. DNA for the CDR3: TGCAGCGTTGAATATCCAGGGAACTCCTACGAGCAGTACTTC.

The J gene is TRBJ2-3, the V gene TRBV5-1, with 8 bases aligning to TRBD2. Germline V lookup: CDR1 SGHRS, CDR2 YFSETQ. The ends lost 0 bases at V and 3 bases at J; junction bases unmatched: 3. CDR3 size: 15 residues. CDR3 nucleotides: TGCGCCAGCAGCTTGGGTGCTAGCGGGACAGATACGCAGTATTTT. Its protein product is CASSLGASGTDTQYF.

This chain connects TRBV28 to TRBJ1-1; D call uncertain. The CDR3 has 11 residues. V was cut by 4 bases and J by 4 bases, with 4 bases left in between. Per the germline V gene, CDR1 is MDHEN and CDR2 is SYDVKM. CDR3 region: CASSSVTEAFF. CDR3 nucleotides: TGTGCCAGCAGTTCGGTCACTGAAGCTTTCTTT.

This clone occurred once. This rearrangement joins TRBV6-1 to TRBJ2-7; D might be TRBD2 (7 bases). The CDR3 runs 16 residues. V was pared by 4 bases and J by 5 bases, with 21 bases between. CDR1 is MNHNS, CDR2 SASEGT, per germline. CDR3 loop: CASSVLRGGASDEQYF. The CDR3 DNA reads TGTGCCAGCAGTGTACTGAGGGGGGGGGCCTCTGACGAGCAGTACTTC.

CDR3 in amino acids: CASSESKPGQRMLAKNIQYF. CDR3 DNA sequence: TGTGCCAGCAGTGAATCGAAGCCGGGACAGAGGATGCTAGCCAAAAACATTCAGTACTTC. The V and J genes are TRBV6-1 and TRBJ2-4, with 7 bases that match TRBD1. The CDR3 runs 20 residues. Per the germline V gene, CDR1 is MNHNS and CDR2 is SASEGT. V shed 2 bases, J shed 0 bases, and the junction held 16 bases outside the gene matches.

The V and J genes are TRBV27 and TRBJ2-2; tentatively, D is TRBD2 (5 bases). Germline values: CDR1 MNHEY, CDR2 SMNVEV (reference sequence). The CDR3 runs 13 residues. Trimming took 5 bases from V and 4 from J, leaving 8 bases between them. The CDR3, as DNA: TGTGCCAGCAGTAGAGGGAGCACCGGGGAGCTGTTTTTT. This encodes CASSRGSTGELFF.